The 13 T cell receptor beta chains below were found in one sample sequenced in a study of T cell clonality in common variable immunodeficiency (dated by TCRdb to 2014 to 2015). Which antigens these TCRs recognize remains unknown. Paper-wide results and their limitations: Fewer deletions and N-nucleotide insertions were reportedly observed in CVID TCRbeta sequences, and highly modified clones with 13 or more V deletions were reportedly absent from CVID TCRbeta sequences.

Libraries were constructed by the immunoSEQ multiplex PCR assay. TCRdb mirrors the immuneACCESS table, restricted to in-frame sequences. Some clones are absent from its copies; in checked studies, under half trace to an unresolved V gene, and the reason for the others is unknown. This sample has approximately 24,000 clones in the table, none counted a single time. Roughly 9.6% of the sample lies in the top ten. The sequencing input was peripheral blood mononuclear cells. These receptors all come from a human donor with common variable immunodeficiency.

With regard to this clone: The CDR3 is cut off 3 residues early in the read; its end comes from the germline J gene. V is TRBV2 and J is TRBJ2-7, with 9 bases lining up with TRBD1. The germline V gene has CDR1 SNHLY and CDR2 FYNNEI. This CDR3 is 13 amino acids long. V shed 7 bases and J 3 bases; nucleotides not matched to a gene: 4. The DNA read from the CDR3 is TGTGCCAGCAAGGACAGGGGACGCTACGAG. It yields the protein CASKDRGRYE. In full, the CDR3 is CASKDRGRYEQYF.

The table lists this clone with many counts. Coverage ceases 3 residues before the CDR3 finishes, and the germline J gene fills in the end. V and J are TRBV18 and TRBJ2-2; 10 bases are shared with TRBD1. Germline loops: CDR1 KGHSH, CDR2 LQKENI. V was clipped by 6 bases and J by 9 bases; unmatched bases: 13. This CDR3 has 16 residues. The DNA read from the CDR3 is TGTGCCAGCTCCCCGGGGACAGGGGCCCTACGGAGGGAG. Protein: CASSPGTGALRRE. The whole CDR3 protein is CASSPGTGALRRELFF.

This clone was recorded at least ten times. From the germline J gene comes the end of the CDR3, since the read stops 3 residues before it. This chain connects TRBV5-4 to TRBJ2-1; TRBD2 aligns across 12 bases. This CDR3 spans 15 amino acids. Germline loops: CDR1 SGHNT, CDR2 YYREEE (reference sequence). V lost 3 bases, J lost 7 bases, and 5 bases stayed unmatched. Incomplete CDR3 DNA: TGTGCCAGCAGCTCGACTAGCGGGAGTCGGAATGAG. It encodes CASSSTSGSRNE. The whole CDR3 protein is CASSSTSGSRNEQFF.

In this sample, this clone turned up many times. With the read ending 3 residues before the CDR3 end, the germline J gene is used to fill in that end. The V gene is TRBV18, the J gene TRBJ1-1, with a possible D match to TRBD1 (5 bases). The CDR3 totals 15 residues. Germline CDR1 reads KGHSH; CDR2 reads LQKENI. The V and J ends lost 0 bases and 2 bases respectively, with 10 bases between them. The CDR3 is CASSPPVRTNTEAFF. The part of the CDR3 DNA that was read is TGTGCCAGCTCACCACCGGTCAGGACAAACACTGAA. The full variable domain, with the rest looked up from reference TRBV18 and TRBJ1-1, is NAGVMQNPRHLVRRRGQEARLRCSPMKGHSHVYWYRQLPEEGLKFMVYLQKENIIDESGMPKERFSAEFPKEGPSILRIQQVVRGDSAAYFCASSPPVRTNTEAFFGQGTRLTVV.

Comment on this clone: The read finishes 3 residues shy of the CDR3 end, and the germline J gene is used to complete it. The chain employs TRBV18 and TRBJ1-6; TRBD1 agrees at 9 bases. The CDR3 contains 16 residues. J was trimmed by 5 bases and V by 3 bases; bases with no gene match: 5. Germline V gives CDR1 KGHSH, CDR2 LQKENI. Here the CDR3 reads CASSPPTGGHNSPLHF. The sequenced part of the CDR3 DNA is TGTGCCAGCTCACCGCCTACAGGGGGCCATAATTCACCC.

This clone was picked up many times. Read coverage stops 3 residues before the CDR3 terminus; the germline J gene supplies the remainder. The V and J genes are TRBV2 and TRBJ1-2, with a possible D match to TRBD1 (6 bases). The CDR3 extends over 15 amino acids. With 5 bases removed from V and 6 bases from J, the gap between germline ends came to 19 bases. Germline assignment: CDR1 SNHLY and CDR2 FYNNEI. CDR3 bases read: TGTGCCAGCAGTTCAACAGGGAGGGGCATCGATGGC. Translating it yields CASSSTGRGIDG. The entire CDR3 protein is CASSSTGRGIDGYTF.

This clone appeared a few times. The sequenced fragment ends 3 residues before the CDR3 boundary, so the rest is inferred from the germline J gene. The V and J genes are TRBV6-1 and TRBJ1-5; TRBD1 matches 7 bases. The J segment lost 2 bases and the V segment lost 4 bases, leaving 2 bases of the junction unmatched. The CDR3 consists of 14 residues. Germline CDR1 and CDR2: MNHNS and SASEGT. CDR3 DNA, as far as it was read: TGTGCCAGCAGTGGACAGGGTGGCAATCAGCCC. Encoded protein: CASSGQGGNQP. The whole CDR3 region reads CASSGQGGNQPQHF.

This clone occurred a few times. The read ends 3 residues shy of where the CDR3 ends; the end is completed using the germline J gene. J is TRBJ2-1 and V is TRBV11-2; weak D call: TRBD2 (6 bases). Between the trimmed V and J ends, which lost 4 bases and 7 bases, there was a span of 14 bases. The CDR3 loop spans 14 amino acids. Germline values: CDR1 SGHAT, CDR2 FQNNGV. The CDR3 DNA, read in part, is TGTGCCAGCAGCTCCCCGGGGGATTCGAATGAG. This sequence encodes CASSSPGDSNE. The full CDR3 sequence reads CASSSPGDSNEQFF.

This clone was counted a few times. The CDR3 end falls 3 residues outside the read, so it is completed with the germline J gene. The V gene is TRBV5-1, the J gene TRBJ2-7, with TRBD1 matching over 11 bases. CDR3 size: 13 residues. V lost 4 bases and J lost 6; bases outside the gene matches: 3. Germline V lookup: CDR1 SGHRS, CDR2 YFSETQ. The DNA read from the CDR3 is TGCGCCAGCAGCCCCGGGACAGGGGGCGAG. Residues: CASSPGTGGE. The full-length CDR3 reads as CASSPGTGGEQYF.

This clone has ten or more counts. The read ends 3 residues before the CDR3 terminus; that terminus is restored from the germline J gene. This chain connects TRBV2 to TRBJ1-1; D is uncertain. CDR1 SNHLY and CDR2 FYNNEI come from the germline V gene. The CDR3 sequence is 14 residues long. Trimming left V 6 bases short and J 1 base short, with 12 bases between. Incomplete CDR3 DNA: TGTGCCAGCAGCGGTAGACTGCCGAACACTGAA. It specifies CASSGRLPNTE. The whole CDR3 protein is CASSGRLPNTEAFF.

Only a few counts were recorded for this clone. Read data end 3 residues before the CDR3 end; the end is taken from the germline J gene. This rearrangement joins TRBV11-2 to TRBJ2-5; no reliable D call. Trimming shortened V by 1 base and J by 5 bases, and 11 bases separated the two germline ends. Germline CDR1 and CDR2: SGHAT and FQNNGV. The CDR3 sequence is 14 residues long. CDR3 sequence reads: CASSLGNRPETQYF. CDR3 bases read: TGTGCCAGCAGCTTAGGTAACAGACCCGAGACC.

This clone was seen a few times. The read falls 3 residues short of the CDR3 end, and the missing part is taken from the germline J gene. The chain is built from TRBV6-4 and TRBJ2-2; 8 bases line up with TRBD2. The V gene end was trimmed by 4 bases and the J gene end by 7 bases; junction bases not matched to a gene: 2. The CDR3 has 13 amino acids. Germline CDR1 and CDR2: MRHNA and SNTAGT. CDR3 bases read: TGTGCCAGCAGTGCCGGGACTAGCGGGGAG. Translated: CASSAGTSGE. The complete CDR3 sequence is CASSAGTSGELFF.

This clone was seen only a few times. The part of the CDR3 DNA that was read is TGTGCCAGCAGCTTTGAAGGGTTGAGGGGCAATGAG. This codes for CASSFEGLRGNE. The full CDR3 sequence reads CASSFEGLRGNEQFF. V usage is TRBV7-9 and J usage is TRBJ2-1; D is possibly TRBD1 or TRBD2 (5 bases each). From the germline J gene comes the end of the CDR3, since the read stops 3 residues before it. The V and J ends lost 3 bases and 6 bases respectively, with 15 bases between them. The germline gives CDR1 SEHNR, CDR2 FQNEAQ (reference sequence). This CDR3 region has 15 residues. Full variable domain (rest looked up from reference TRBV7-9 and TRBJ2-1): DTGVSQNPRHKITKRGQNVTFRCDPISEHNRLYWYRQTLGQGPEFLTYFQNEAQLEKSRLLSDRFSAERPKGSFSTLEIQRTEQGDSAMYLCASSFEGLRGNEQFFGPGTRLTVL.